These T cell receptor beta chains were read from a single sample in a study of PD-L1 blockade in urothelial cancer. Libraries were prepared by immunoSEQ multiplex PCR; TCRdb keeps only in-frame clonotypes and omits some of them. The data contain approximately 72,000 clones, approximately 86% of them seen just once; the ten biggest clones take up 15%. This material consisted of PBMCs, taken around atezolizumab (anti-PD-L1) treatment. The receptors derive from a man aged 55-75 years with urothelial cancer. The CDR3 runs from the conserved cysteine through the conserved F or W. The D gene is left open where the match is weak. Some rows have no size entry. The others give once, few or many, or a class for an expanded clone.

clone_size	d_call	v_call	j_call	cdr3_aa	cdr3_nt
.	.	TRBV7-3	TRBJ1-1	CASSLQPQGGTEAFF	TGTGCCAGCAGCTTACAACCACAGGGAGGGACTGAAGCTTTCTTT
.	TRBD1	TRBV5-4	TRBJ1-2	CASSSAGTGGYGYTF	TGTGCCAGCAGCTCAGCCGGGACAGGGGGCTATGGCTACACCTTC
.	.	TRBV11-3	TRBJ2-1	CASSLPPPYNEQFF	TGTGCCAGCAGCTTACCCCCCCCTTACAATGAGCAGTTCTTC
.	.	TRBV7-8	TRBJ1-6	CASSPRTGLNSPLHF	TGTGCCAGCAGCCCTAGAACGGGTCTTAATTCACCCCTCCACTTT
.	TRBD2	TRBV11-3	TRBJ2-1	CASRPVRGGGAGEQFF	TGTGCCAGCCGTCCGGTGAGGGGCGGGGGGGCCGGTGAGCAGTTCTTC
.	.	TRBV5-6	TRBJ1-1	CASNLGSTTNTEAFF	TGTGCCAGCAACTTGGGGAGCACAACGAACACTGAAGCTTTCTTT
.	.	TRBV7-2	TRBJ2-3	CASNARGDQVDTQYF	TGTGCCAGTAACGCCAGGGGCGACCAAGTGGATACGCAGTATTTT
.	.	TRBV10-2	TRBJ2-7	CASSEFGGVGNSYEQYF	TGCGCCAGCAGTGAGTTCGGCGGAGTCGGAAACTCCTACGAGCAGTACTTC
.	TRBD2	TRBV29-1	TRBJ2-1	CSVDLDGGFSYNEQFF	TGCAGCGTTGATCTGGACGGGGGGTTTTCCTACAATGAGCAGTTCTTC
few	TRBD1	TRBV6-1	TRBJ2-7	CASRDRGSYEQYF	TGTGCCAGCCGAGACAGGGGATCCTACGAGCAGTACTTC
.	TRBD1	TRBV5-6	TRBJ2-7	CASSSPGQVYEQYF	TGTGCCAGCAGCTCCCCGGGACAGGTCTACGAGCAGTACTTC
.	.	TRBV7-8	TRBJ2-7	CASSLAVGREQYF	TGTGCCAGCAGCTTAGCGGTGGGGCGCGAGCAGTACTTC
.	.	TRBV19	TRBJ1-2	CASSINLFDGYTF	TGTGCCAGTAGTATTAATTTATTTGATGGCTACACCTTC
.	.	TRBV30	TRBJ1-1	CAWSAISWPMNTEAFF	TGTGCCTGGAGTGCCATCAGTTGGCCCATGAACACTGAAGCTTTCTTT
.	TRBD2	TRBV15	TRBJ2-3	CATSRVISGGAGDTQYF	TGTGCCACCAGCAGAGTAATTAGCGGGGGGGCAGGAGATACGCAGTATTTT
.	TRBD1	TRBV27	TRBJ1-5	CASSPFSGTGGTYSNQPQHF	TGTGCCAGCAGTCCTTTCTCCGGGACAGGGGGTACCTATAGCAATCAGCCCCAGCATTTT
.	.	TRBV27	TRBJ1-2	CASSLNSNYGYTF	TGTGCCAGCAGTTTAAACAGTAACTATGGCTACACCTTC
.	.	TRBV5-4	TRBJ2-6	CASSSGGISGANVLTF	TGTGCCAGCAGTTCGGGTGGCATCTCTGGGGCCAACGTCCTGACTTTC
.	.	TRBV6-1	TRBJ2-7	CASTRSGQGIYEQYF	TGTGCCAGCACCCGAAGCGGGCAGGGAATCTACGAGCAGTACTTC
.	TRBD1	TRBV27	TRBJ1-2	CASRGQLFYGYTF	TGTGCCAGCAGGGGACAGTTGTTTTATGGCTACACCTTC
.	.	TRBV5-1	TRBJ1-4	CASSPSGSTNEKLFF	TGCGCCAGCAGCCCCTCTGGGAGTACTAATGAAAAACTGTTTTTT
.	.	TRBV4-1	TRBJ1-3	CASSQGLTGNTIYF	TGCGCCAGCAGCCAGGGACTAACTGGAAACACCATATATTTT
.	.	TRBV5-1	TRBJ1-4	CASSPQRFNNRVWKANEKLFF	TGCGCCAGCAGCCCGCAACGCTTCAACAACAGGGTTTGGAAGGCTAATGAAAAACTGTTTTTT
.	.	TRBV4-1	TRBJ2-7	CASSQDQNIYEQYF	TGCGCCAGCAGCCAAGATCAGAACATATACGAGCAGTACTTC
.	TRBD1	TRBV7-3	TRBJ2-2	CASSSGQRGELFF	TGTGCCAGCAGCTCGGGACAGAGAGGAGAGCTGTTTTTT